This entry features one TCR beta chain sequence. Its cognate antigen is unknown. The assay was immunoSEQ multiplex PCR, and TCRdb's table has in-frame clones only and misses some. Of 25,000 to 35,000 clones listed, 90% to 95% were seen once; the top ten hold approximately 0.8%. Blood CD4+ CD25-high CD127-low regulatory T cells supplied the genomic DNA template. Germline-derived CDR1 and CDR2 are GTSNPN and SVGIG (reference sequence). V lost 0 bases to trimming and J lost 6 bases, with 17 bases between them. The CDR3 is 15 amino acids. The data originate from a study of regulatory and conventional T cells in RAG deficiency. Findings and limits, study-wide: Omenn syndrome and CID/AS patients had roughly 100-fold fewer unique Treg TCR beta sequences, versus about 10-fold elsewhere. Patient subsets had shorter CDR3s; Omenn Treg-Tconv overlap exceeded 80%. RAG-deficient patients showed markedly lower Shannon entropy and higher Simpson indices than control T-cell subsets.

In addition, the sample was reused for a study of regulatory T cells. In that study: Amplification used 52 TRBV primers and 13 TRBJ primers. Skewed V and J usage and few unique V-J pairs marked patient repertoires, most in Tregs.

The TCR was taken from a human donor in good health. The chain combines TRBV30 with TRBJ1-1; unclear D gene. The sample consisted of Tregs sorted from blood. In DNA, the CDR3 is TGTGCCTGGAGTGTATATCGACGATTAACTTCTGAAGCTTTCTTT. It codes for CAWSVYRRLTSEAFF. Full variable domain (outside the CDR3, taken from reference TRBV30 and TRBJ1-1): SQTIHQWPATLVQPVGSPLSLECTVEGTSNPNLYWYRQAAGRGLQLLFYSVGIGQISSEVPQNLSASRPQDRQFILSSKKLLLSDSGFYLCAWSVYRRLTSEAFFGQGTRLTVV.